The 32 T cell receptor beta chains below were found in one sample sequenced in a study of tumor-infiltrating lymphocytes in primary liver carcinoma. Starting material for RNA and DNA co-extraction consisted of roughly 18-34 mg of unsorted bulk tissue. From approximately 550 ng of total RNA, TCR beta-specific cDNA was reverse-transcribed using a constant-region primer. Modified slightly, ARM-PCR produced TCR beta libraries over three nested multiplex PCR rounds. TRBV1-TRBV30 forward primers and a C-beta reverse primer were used in the first two PCR rounds, which each ran for around 11 cycles. TCRdb re-called the multiplex PCR reads through MiXCR, storing one row per CDR3 protein. The table has over 100,000 distinct CDR3 sequences, under 70% seen once. Source material: tumor-adjacent normal liver tissue. The receptors originated from a woman aged 55-69 years with primary liver carcinoma and hepatitis B virus infection.

By sample fraction, this clonotype is medium-sized. The V and J genes are TRBV11-2 and TRBJ2-3; D is ambiguous. Trimming shortened V by 1 base and J by 10 bases, and 18 bases separated the two germline ends. This CDR3 contains 15 residues. CDR1 and CDR2 (germline): SGHAT, FQNNGV. The CDR3: CASSLGNPPVTPQYF. The CDR3 DNA reads TGTGCCAGCAGCTTAGGAAATCCCCCTGTAACCCCGCAGTATTTT. Looking up the rest from reference TRBV11-2 and TRBJ2-3 gives the full variable domain: EAGVAQSPRYKIIEKRQSVAFWCNPISGHATLYWYQQILGQGPKLLIQFQNNGVVDDSQLPKDRFSAERLKGVDSTLKIQPAKLEDSAVYLCASSLGNPPVTPQYFGPGTRLTVL.

For this clonotype: The CDR3 does not close with the conserved phenylalanine or tryptophan, likely indicating a read error. The chain carries TRBV28 and TRBJ2-7, with 7 bases matching TRBD1. V dropped 5 bases and J dropped 9; count of bases not matched to a gene: 13. The CDR3 totals 14 residues. Germline lookup yields CDR1 MDHEN and CDR2 SYDVKM. CDR3 bases: TGTGCCAGCAGTCAAAGACAGGGCAACCACGGGCAGTACATC. Its translation is CASSQRQGNHGQYI.

This clonotype occurred many times. The chain has TRBV7-9 and TRBJ2-7; TRBD2 might be the D (5 bases). The V gene lost 1 base and the J gene lost 0 bases, with 10 bases spanning the gap. The CDR3 loop spans 15 amino acids. Looked up from germline, CDR1 is SEHNR and CDR2 is FQNEAQ (reference sequence). The CDR3 loop reads CASSLVTGNSYEQYF. The CDR3 region has the DNA TGTGCCAGCAGCTTAGTCACGGGGAACTCCTACGAGCAGTACTTC.

The CDR3: CASSQRGNGVTYNEQFF. The CDR3 coding sequence is TGTGCCAGCAGCCAAAGAGGGAACGGGGTAACTTACAATGAGCAGTTCTTC. This chain joins TRBV4-2 and TRBJ2-1; perhaps TRBD2 as D (5 bases). Germline loops: CDR1 LGHNA, CDR2 YNFKEQ. With 2 bases removed from V and 4 bases from J, the gap between germline ends came to 18 bases. This CDR3 has 17 amino acids.

The chain uses TRBV5-4 and TRBJ2-2; 7 bases map to TRBD1. Germline assignment: CDR1 SGHNT and CDR2 YYREEE (reference sequence). CDR3 length equals 16 residues. The ends lost 5 bases at V and 2 bases at J; junction bases unmatched: 9. The CDR3 reads CASRWGTAVNTGELFF. In nucleotides, the CDR3 is TGTGCCAGCAGGTGGGGGACAGCGGTCAACACCGGGGAGCTGTTTTTT.

Many counts were recorded for this clonotype. This chain joins TRBV6-1 and TRBJ1-4; D is possibly TRBD1 (5 bases). CDR3 length equals 13 residues. The germline gives CDR1 MNHNS, CDR2 SASEGT. V was trimmed by 6 bases and J by 5 bases, leaving 10 bases between them. Written as DNA, the CDR3 is TGTGCCAGCAGCCGGGACCCAAATGAAAAACTGTTTTTT. Translated, it gives CASSRDPNEKLFF.

To note about this clonotype: The CDR3 does not close with the conserved phenylalanine or tryptophan, likely indicating a read error. The DNA is omitted, as the CDR3 cannot be located on it reliably, and the CDR3 follows TCRdb's listing. The chain links TRBV7-9 to TRBJ2-1; the table's D call, TRBD2, was not checked against the DNA. Germline assignment: CDR1 SEHNR and CDR2 FQNEAQ (reference sequence). The CDR3 length equals 15 residues, ends included. CDR3 in amino acids: CASSAGLAVYNERFS.

This rearrangement joins TRBV6-1 to TRBJ2-7; TRBD1 might be the D (5 bases). The germline CDR1 and CDR2 sequences are MNHNS and SASEGT. This CDR3 has 14 amino acids. V gave up 8 bases and J gave up 13 bases, with 27 bases separating them. The DNA for the CDR3 is TGTGCCAGCGAGACAGAGGTGAGCTCCTACGAGGACTACTTC. Its translation: CASETEVSSYEDYF.

The chain carries TRBV7-2 and TRBJ2-7; TRBD2 might be the D (6 bases). The germline V gene has CDR1 SGHTA and CDR2 FQGNSA. The CDR3 consists of 16 residues. The V gene lost 0 bases and the J gene lost 6 bases, with 18 bases spanning the gap. The CDR3: CASSLAPGVSGGEQYF. The CDR3 nucleotides are TGTGCCAGCAGCTTAGCCCCGGGGGTTAGCGGAGGCGAGCAGTACTTC.

About this clonotype: One end of the junction does not line up with germline, which may come from a read error. This chain links TRBV6-4 with TRBJ2-2, with D possibly being TRBD2 (6 bases). The CDR3 consists of 16 residues. Germline V gene data show CDR1 as MRHNA and CDR2 as SNTAGT. CDR3 coding DNA: TGTGTCAGCAGTGACTTGCTGGGAGGTGGTACCGGGGAGCTGTTTTTT. This sequence encodes CVSSDLLGGGTGELFF.

In regard to this clonotype: This may be a read error, as it is one base from a much larger clone. The chain carries TRBV28 and TRBJ1-4; 7 bases agree with TRBD1. Germline V CDR1 and CDR2: MDHEN, SYDVKM. There are 15 residues in the CDR3. CDR3 residues: CASSPWTGGNERLFF. As DNA, the CDR3 is TGTGCCAGCAGTCCATGGACAGGTGGGAATGAAAGACTGTTTTTT.

This clonotype was detected once. Since the CDR3 does not end with the conserved phenylalanine or tryptophan, this likely comes from a read error. V usage is TRBV5-4 and J usage is TRBJ2-6; maybe TRBD1 (7 bases). The CDR3 runs to 19 residues. Per the germline V gene, CDR1 is SGHNT and CDR2 is YYREEE (reference sequence). The CDR3 loop reads CASSLAGGQYSSGANVLTL. In DNA, the CDR3 is TGTGCCAGCAGCTTGGCCGGGGGACAGTACTCCTCTGGGGCTAACGTCCTGACTTTA.

In regard to this clonotype: One end of the junction fails to match germline, which may point to a read error. This chain uses TRBV29-1 with TRBJ1-1, with 8 nucleotides matching TRBD1. Germline V gene lookup returns CDR1 SQVTM and CDR2 ANQGSEA. The CDR3 sequence is 15 residues long. CDR3 DNA sequence: TGCAGCGTTGGGGGACAGGATGCTTCGAACACTGAAGCTTCCTTT. Its protein is CSVGGQDASNTEASF. Supplemented by reference TRBV29-1 and TRBJ1-1, the full variable domain reads SAVISQKPSRDICQRGTSLTIQCQVDSQVTMMFWYRQQPGQSLTLIATANQGSEATYESGFVIDKFPISRPNLTFSTLTVSNMSPEDSSIYLCSVGGQDASNTEASFGQGTRLTVV.

A few counts support this clonotype. An end of the junction differs from the germline gene, which may be a read error. The rearrangement links TRBV29-1 to TRBJ2-5, with D unresolved. CDR3 length: 13 amino acids. Germline V gene sequence: CDR1 SQVTM, CDR2 ANQGSEA. CDR3 bases: TGCAGCGTTGAAGGGTCTGCAAAAGATACCCAATACTTC. It translates to CSVEGSAKDTQYF. The full variable domain, with the rest looked up from reference TRBV29-1 and TRBJ2-5, is SAVISQKPSRDICQRGTSLTIQCQVDSQVTMMFWYRQQPGQSLTLIATANQGSEATYESGFVIDKFPISRPNLTFSTLTVSNMSPEDSSIYLCSVEGSAKDTQYFGPGTRLLVL.

This clonotype appeared a few times. Given a much more abundant clone one base away, this may be a read error. This rearrangement joins TRBV5-4 to TRBJ2-4, with D maybe TRBD2 (5 bases). The CDR3 consists of 13 residues. Germline-derived CDR1 and CDR2 are SGHNT and YYREEE (reference sequence). This CDR3 reads CASTLDWVNIQYF. The CDR3 coding sequence is TGTGCCAGCACCTTGGACTGGGTGAACATTCAGTACTTC.

This clonotype was observed many times. CDR3 sequence: CASSFLNEKLFF. For the CDR3, the DNA is TGTGCCAGCAGTTTTCTTAATGAAAAACTGTTTTTT. V is TRBV12-3 or TRBV12-4 and J is TRBJ1-4, with no clear D. This CDR3 has 12 amino acids. Trimming took off 3 bases at V and 4 bases at J, with 3 bases between the two ends.

This clonotype occurred many times. J is TRBJ2-1 and V is TRBV14, with D possibly being TRBD2 (6 bases). V was clipped by 6 bases and J by 9 bases, with 15 bases between them. The CDR3 consists of 13 residues. Germline V lookup: CDR1 SGHDN, CDR2 FVKESK. This chain's CDR3 is CASSPRRGGEQFF. The CDR3, as DNA: TGTGCCAGCAGTCCGAGGCGGGGAGGTGAGCAGTTCTTC.

This clonotype has only one observation. Its ends do not fully match the called genes, so a read error is possible. The chain combines TRBV7-6 with TRBJ2-1; tentative D call: TRBD2 (6 bases). Germline CDR1 reads SGHVS; CDR2 reads FNYEAQ. This CDR3 region has 16 residues. CDR3 DNA: TGTGCCATCAGCCGTGCGGGGATTAGCGGTGACAATGAGCAGTTCTTC. It translates to CAISRAGISGDNEQFF.

The chain has TRBV29-1 and TRBJ1-1; tentative D call: TRBD1 (5 bases). CDR1 is SQVTM and CDR2 is ANQGSEA in the germline V gene. The CDR3 covers 12 residues. The V and J ends lost 6 bases and 6 bases respectively, with 14 bases between them. Here the CDR3 reads CSVSQGRAEAFF. The CDR3 DNA reads TGCAGCGTCTCTCAGGGCAGGGCTGAAGCTTTCTTT.

This clonotype was found once. One end of the junction does not line up with germline, which may come from a read error. V is TRBV14 and J is TRBJ2-3; maybe TRBD2 (5 bases). The germline gives CDR1 SGHDN, CDR2 FVKESK. This CDR3 spans 13 amino acids. CDR3 loop: CASSLVTGDTQYF. CDR3 nucleotide sequence: TGTGCCAGCAGCCTAGTTACCGGGGATACACAGTATTTT.

With regard to this clonotype: One junction end does not reproduce the germline sequence, and a read error may be involved. J is TRBJ2-1 and V is TRBV11-2; 7 nucleotides match TRBD2. This CDR3 spans 16 amino acids. CDR1 and CDR2 (germline): SGHAT, FQNNGV. The CDR3 protein is CASSPLTNGRSIGQVF. CDR3 bases: TGTGCCAGCAGCCCCTTGACTAACGGGAGGTCCATTGGGCAGGTCTTC.

Worth noting for this clonotype: A much bigger clone sits one base away, suggesting this may be a read error. The genes are TRBV5-1 and TRBJ2-3; the D is unclear. Germline CDR1 SGHRS, CDR2 YFSETQ. There are 11 residues in the CDR3. The chain's CDR3 is CVSSFADTQYF. CDR3 nucleotides: TGCGTCAGCAGCTTCGCCGATACGCAGTATTTT.

This clonotype showed up many times. The chain employs TRBV6-1 and TRBJ2-3; 8 bases fit TRBD1. Germline V gene sequence: CDR1 MNHNS, CDR2 SASEGT. The CDR3 is 16 amino acids. The junction had 5 bases not matched to a gene; V was cut back by 3 bases and J by 0 bases. The chain's CDR3 is CASSDRTGPSTDTQYF. CDR3 nucleotide sequence: TGTGCCAGCAGTGACCGGACAGGGCCGAGCACAGATACGCAGTATTTT.

This clonotype came up many times. The CDR3 protein is CASFDSGYNSPLHF. CDR3 sequence (DNA): TGTGCCAGCTTCGACTCAGGTTATAATTCACCCCTCCACTTT. The rearrangement links TRBV6-2 or TRBV6-3 to TRBJ1-6; D uncertain. From germline, CDR1 is MNHEY and CDR2 SVGEGT. Trimming took 8 bases from V and 4 from J, leaving 12 bases between them. The CDR3 runs to 14 residues.

This clonotype showed up just a few times. One base away lies a much larger clone, so this may be a sequencing read error. V is TRBV7-9 and J is TRBJ2-2, with a possible D match to TRBD2 (6 bases). The CDR3 spans 13 residues. Looked up from germline, CDR1 is SEHNR and CDR2 is FQNEAQ (reference sequence). The CDR3 nucleotides read TGTGCCAGCAGCTTAACAGGAGGCGGGGAGATGTTTTTT. Its translation is CASSLTGGGEMFF.

The chain uses TRBV7-3 and TRBJ2-5, with TRBD1 identical over 7 bases. V trimming: 4 bases; J trimming: 7 bases; junction bases outside the gene matches: 6. Germline CDR1 is SGHTA and CDR2 is FQGTGA. This CDR3 is built from 13 residues. CDR3 amino acids: CASSSTGSGTQYF. The CDR3 coding sequence is TGTGCCAGCAGCTCGACAGGGTCCGGGACCCAGTACTTC.

This clonotype was detected ten times or more. A read error may account for a junction end that differs from germline. The chain joins TRBV12-3 or TRBV12-4 to TRBJ2-7; D is unclear. This CDR3 comprises 16 residues. The CDR3 DNA reads TGTGCCAGCAGTGTAGCATCCGGCACGTCAACCTACGAGCAGTACTTC. It yields the protein CASSVASGTSTYEQYF.

V gene TRBV7-8 combines with J gene TRBJ2-4; TRBD2 aligns across 7 bases. The CDR3 is made up of 17 amino acids. Germline loops: CDR1 SGHVS, CDR2 FQNEAQ. Germline trimming cut 0 bases from V and 12 bases from J; bases unmatched to any gene: 17. The CDR3 protein is CASSLANYGRGKSTQYF. DNA for the CDR3: TGTGCCAGCAGCTTAGCGAATTATGGGCGGGGGAAAAGCACTCAGTACTTC.

This clonotype occurred a few times. A much larger clone lies a single base off, so this may be a read error. V is TRBV6-1 and J is TRBJ1-3; no firm D call. This CDR3 is built from 15 residues. Germline assignment: CDR1 MNHNS and CDR2 SASEGT. CDR3 sequence (DNA): TGTGCCAGCAGGGTCGGTGGGATCTCTGGAAACACCACATATTTT. It encodes CASRVGGISGNTTYF.

On this clonotype itself: This may arise from a read error, as a much more abundant clone is one base away. The chain combines TRBV5-1 with TRBJ1-6; no firm D call. CDR1 is SGHRS and CDR2 is YFSETQ in the germline V gene. V lost 4 bases and J 7 bases, leaving 12 bases between the germline ends. This CDR3 has 14 residues. The CDR3 region has the DNA TGCGCCAGCAGCCTTTACGGAGTAAATTCACCCCTCCACTTT. This gives the protein CASSLYGVNSPLHF. The entire variable domain, with the rest obtained from reference TRBV5-1 and TRBJ1-6, is as follows: KAGVTQTPRYLIKTRGQQVTLSCSPISGHRSVSWYQQTPGQGLQFLFEYFSETQRNKGNFPGRFSGRQFSNSRSEMNVSTLELGDSALYLCASSLYGVNSPLHFGNGTRLTVT.

Points on this clonotype: A single base separates this from a much larger clone, so it may be a read error. Because it lacks the conserved phenylalanine or tryptophan at the end, this CDR3 is likely a read error. The chain recombines TRBV28 with TRBJ2-2, with 10 bases identical to TRBD2. V lost 5 bases to trimming and J lost 7 bases; unmatched junction nucleotides: 7. Germline V gene data show CDR1 as MDHEN and CDR2 as SYDVKM. The CDR3 is 15 amino acids. The CDR3, as DNA: TGTGCCAGCAGTGGGACTAGCGAGGACCTCGGGGAGCTGTTTTCT. Translation gives CASSGTSEDLGELFS.

Remarks on this clonotype: No conserved phenylalanine or tryptophan is present at the end of the CDR3, so a read error is the likely explanation. The chain joins TRBV29-1 to TRBJ1-2; 8 bases agree with TRBD1. The length of the CDR3 is 11 residues. V lost 8 bases, J lost 9 bases, and 8 bases stayed unmatched. CDR1 and CDR2 from the germline V gene are SQVTM and ANQGSEA. This CDR3 reads CSSKTGASYTL. CDR3 bases: TGCAGCTCCAAGACAGGGGCCAGCTACACCTTA.